This T cell receptor beta chain was identified during a study of T cell repertoires in cytomegalovirus infection. Study overall: A matching HLA type, together with CMV infection, was signaled by public TCR beta signatures. Notes on the study in general: Carriers of CMV and the relevant HLA type were discriminated by public TCR beta frequency.

Via MiXCR, TCRdb re-called the reads, giving one row per CDR3 protein. The sample has around 34,000 distinct CDR3 sequences; 40% to 65% are singletons. Notes on this clonotype: No antigen is known for it.

The CDR3 has 16 residues. Trimming took off 8 bases at V and 1 base at J, with 19 bases between the two ends. Germline V gives CDR1 SGHVS, CDR2 FQNEAQ. The sample was CD8+ T cells from cultured PBMCs, taken from culture after CMV antigen stimulation. The chain couples TRBV7-8 to TRBJ2-3; TRBD1 or TRBD2 may be the D gene (6 bases each). This TCR was sampled from a human donor in good health (CMV status not recorded). Some clones in this sample may be carry-over from other donors' samples. The CDR3 DNA reads as TGTGCCAGCTTCCACCACGGGGGCCTAGGCACAGATACGCAGTATTTT. Translated: CASFHHGGLGTDTQYF.